This entry lists 21 T cell receptor beta chains sequenced from one sample in a study of blood T cell repertoires in COVID-19. The assay was immunoSEQ multiplex PCR, and TCRdb's table has in-frame clones only and misses some. The sample holds roughly 350,000 clones, more than 75% seen once. Material: peripheral blood. These receptors were collected from a woman between 50 and 59 years old with active or convalescent COVID-19.

This clone was picked up one time. The J gene is TRBJ2-5, the V gene TRBV14; D is ambiguous. The V and J ends lost 1 base and 5 bases respectively, with 8 bases between them. The CDR3 consists of 13 residues. Germline V gene lookup returns CDR1 SGHDN and CDR2 FVKESK. The CDR3 DNA is TGTGCCAGCAGCCAAGGAGAAAGCGAGACCCAGTACTTC. Its protein is CASSQGESETQYF. Drawing the rest from reference TRBV14 and TRBJ2-5, the complete variable domain is EAGVTQFPSHSVIEKGQTVTLRCDPISGHDNLYWYRRVMGKEIKFLLHFVKESKQDESGMPNNRFLAERTGGTYSTLKVQPAELEDSGVYFCASSQGESETQYFGPGTRLLVL.

The rearrangement joins TRBV5-4 to TRBJ2-3, with D possibly being TRBD2 (5 bases). The germline gives CDR1 SGHNT, CDR2 YYREEE (reference sequence). The CDR3 totals 14 residues. Trimming pared 3 bases from V and 2 bases from J, leaving 10 bases between. The CDR3 spells CASSSGILTDTQYF. The DNA of the CDR3 is TGTGCCAGCAGCTCCGGGATTCTCACAGATACGCAGTATTTT.

This chain links TRBV4-3 with TRBJ1-4; D not resolved. The CDR3 spans 15 residues. V was pared by 2 bases and J by 1 base, with 8 bases between. Germline lookup yields CDR1 LGHNA and CDR2 YSLEER. The CDR3 reads CASSQNPITNEKLFF. The CDR3 DNA follows: TGCGCCAGCAGCCAAAACCCTATAACTAATGAAAAACTGTTTTTT.

The V call is TRBV9, the J call TRBJ2-5; TRBD2 matches at 9 bases. CDR3 length: 15 residues. Germline V gene data show CDR1 as SGDLS and CDR2 as YYNGEE. The ends lost 3 bases at V and 4 bases at J; junction bases unmatched: 7. The CDR3 region is CASSAGLAPRETQYF. The CDR3 DNA follows: TGTGCCAGCAGCGCGGGACTAGCCCCCCGAGAGACCCAGTACTTC.

This sequence joins TRBV5-1 and TRBJ2-4; perhaps TRBD1 as D (6 bases). The CDR3 totals 19 residues. Trimming removed 0 bases at V and 0 bases at J, with 19 bases between. Germline CDR1 is SGHRS and CDR2 is YFSETQ. CDR3 loop: CASSLAEGVLTTAKNIQYF. The CDR3 coding sequence is TGCGCCAGCAGCTTGGCCGAGGGGGTTTTGACCACAGCCAAAAACATTCAGTACTTC.

The rearrangement links TRBV9 to TRBJ2-7; 10 bases are a match to TRBD1. Trimming cost V 0 bases and J 5 bases; bases outside gene matches: 2. The CDR3 runs 14 residues. Per the germline V gene, CDR1 is SGDLS and CDR2 is YYNGEE. The CDR3 nucleotides read TGTGCCAGCAGCGTAGGGGACAGGGGCGACGAGCAGTACTTC. Translated, it gives CASSVGDRGDEQYF.

In the case of this clone: This likely comes from a read error, as the CDR3 has no conserved phenylalanine or tryptophan at its end. The DNA is left out, because the CDR3 cannot be placed on it with certainty; the CDR3 is given as TCRdb lists it. The chain is built from TRBV11-2 and TRBJ2-2; the D segment call TRBD2 is taken from the table without a DNA check. Counting both end residues, the CDR3 totals 13 amino acids. Per the germline V gene, CDR1 is SGHAT and CDR2 is FQNNGV. CDR3 protein: CASSSTALAATAV.

This chain connects TRBV19 to TRBJ2-3; 9 bases align to TRBD1. This CDR3 has 16 amino acids. V dropped 3 bases and J dropped 0; count of bases not matched to a gene: 4. Looked up from germline, CDR1 is LNHDA and CDR2 is SQIVND (reference sequence). The CDR3 here is CASSIGDRVSTDTQYF. The CDR3 bases are TGTGCCAGTAGTATTGGGGACAGGGTAAGCACAGATACGCAGTATTTT.

The CDR3 sequence is CATSDLYRRVNQPQHF. The CDR3 DNA reads as TGTGCCACCAGTGATTTGTACAGGAGGGTAAATCAGCCCCAGCATTTT. This rearrangement joins TRBV24-1 to TRBJ1-5, with D perhaps matching TRBD1 (5 bases). The germline V and J ends were trimmed by 0 bases and 4 bases, with 12 bases remaining between them. The CDR3 consists of 16 residues. Per germline, CDR1 KGHDR and CDR2 SFDVKD.

V and J are TRBV19 and TRBJ1-4; 7 bases line up with TRBD1. Trimming removed 6 bases from V and 3 bases from J; junction bases left unmatched: 4. CDR3 length: 14 amino acids. Per the germline V gene, CDR1 is LNHDA and CDR2 is SQIVND (reference sequence). The CDR3 nucleotides are TGTGCCAGTAGCACGGGACAGCCTAATGAAAAACTGTTTTTT. Amino acid sequence: CASSTGQPNEKLFF.

This rearrangement joins TRBV29-1 to TRBJ1-2; 10 bases match TRBD1. This CDR3 region has 16 residues. The V segment lost 4 bases and the J segment 8 bases; nucleotides outside the gene matches: 16. Germline values: CDR1 SQVTM, CDR2 ANQGSEA. CDR3: CSVGEGQGPSLGGYTF. The CDR3 nucleotides are TGCAGCGTTGGGGAGGGACAGGGGCCATCCCTCGGGGGCTACACCTTC.

The chain carries TRBV7-2 and TRBJ1-2; D is perhaps TRBD1 (5 bases). Trimming left V 5 bases short and J 5 bases short, with 15 bases between. CDR3 length: 14 residues. Germline lookup yields CDR1 SGHTA and CDR2 FQGNSA. The CDR3 DNA follows: TGTGCCAGCAGCCCGGGGGGGGTTGATTATGGCTACACCTTC. It encodes CASSPGGVDYGYTF.

The V call is TRBV6-2 or TRBV6-3, the J call TRBJ1-5; no reliable D call. The CDR3 covers 14 residues. Per the germline V gene, CDR1 is MNHEY and CDR2 is SVGEGT. Trimming removed 5 bases at V and 0 bases at J, with 8 bases between. The CDR3 sequence is CASSNNYSNQPQHF. The CDR3 DNA is TGTGCCAGCAGTAACAATTATAGCAATCAGCCCCAGCATTTT.

The chain combines TRBV2 with TRBJ1-4, with TRBD1 matching over 7 bases. The CDR3 runs to 13 residues. CDR1 and CDR2 from the germline V gene are SNHLY and FYNNEI. The junction had 7 bases not matched to a gene; V was cut back by 7 bases and J by 8 bases. The CDR3: CASTGQVYEKLFF. The DNA for the CDR3 is TGTGCCAGCACCGGACAGGTTTACGAAAAACTGTTTTTT.

The chain joins TRBV11-2 to TRBJ1-1; D is perhaps TRBD1 (6 bases). The V end lost 5 bases, the J end lost 3 bases, and 13 bases lay between the germline ends. CDR1 SGHAT and CDR2 FQNNGV come from the germline V gene. The CDR3 loop spans 14 amino acids. CDR3 nucleotide sequence: TGTGCCAGCAGCCTCAACACAGGGCACACTGAAGCTTTCTTT. Translated: CASSLNTGHTEAFF.

The chain is built from TRBV5-3 and TRBJ1-5; 7 bases line up with TRBD1. TRBV5-3 belongs to the ORF category, with a function that is uncertain. There are 15 residues in the CDR3. The V and J ends lost 0 bases and 6 bases, in that order; junction bases with no gene match: 6. CDR3 in DNA: TGTGCCAGAAGCTTGGAAGACAGGGTAGGTCAGCCCCAGCATTTT. Its protein is CARSLEDRVGQPQHF.

V gene TRBV5-5 combines with J gene TRBJ2-7; D possibly corresponds to TRBD1 (6 bases). The V and J ends lost 3 bases and 0 bases respectively, with 7 bases between them. The CDR3 loop spans 13 amino acids. Germline CDR1 and CDR2: SGHKS and YYEKEE (reference sequence). The CDR3 protein is CASSWDTSYEQYF. The CDR3 DNA sequence: TGTGCCAGCAGCTGGGACACCTCCTACGAGCAGTACTTC. The entire variable domain, with the rest obtained from reference TRBV5-5 and TRBJ2-7, is as follows: DAGVTQSPTHLIKTRGQQVTLRCSPISGHKSVSWYQQVLGQGPQFIFQYYEKEERGRGNFPDRFSARQFPNYSSELNVNALLLGDSALYLCASSWDTSYEQYFGPGTRLTVT.

This clone was recorded once. The chain combines TRBV4-3 with TRBJ1-1; D not resolved. The V end lost 1 base, the J end lost 4 bases, and 10 bases lay between the germline ends. Germline loops: CDR1 LGHNA, CDR2 YSLEER. The CDR3 runs to 14 residues. CDR3 sequence: CASSQVGEGTEAFF. The CDR3 nucleotides read TGCGCCAGCAGCCAAGTCGGCGAGGGCACTGAAGCTTTCTTT.

The gene calls are TRBV7-6 and TRBJ2-7; D ambiguous. The V end was cut by 4 bases, the J end by 0 bases, with 16 bases between. Looked up from germline, CDR1 is SGHVS and CDR2 is FNYEAQ. CDR3 length: 16 residues. In nucleotides, the CDR3 is TGTGCCAGCAGCTCCCAGGTGATCGGCATCTCCTACGAGCAGTACTTC. This translates into CASSSQVIGISYEQYF.

V is TRBV6-5 and J is TRBJ1-4; the D is unclear. The germline CDR1 and CDR2 sequences are MNHEY and SVGAGI. This CDR3 is 13 amino acids long. V was clipped by 5 bases and J by 7 bases, with 11 bases between them. CDR3 in amino acids: CASSILEGEKLFF. CDR3 DNA: TGTGCCAGCAGTATTTTAGAGGGTGAAAAACTGTTTTTT.

The gene calls are TRBV4-2 and TRBJ2-4, with D hard to call. Germline CDR1 is LGHNA and CDR2 is YNFKEQ. The CDR3 is 13 residues long. The ends were cut back, 4 bases at V and 6 bases at J, with 10 bases in the middle. The CDR3 loop is CASSPSETNIQYF. As DNA, the CDR3 is TGTGCCAGCAGCCCCAGCGAAACAAACATTCAGTACTTC.